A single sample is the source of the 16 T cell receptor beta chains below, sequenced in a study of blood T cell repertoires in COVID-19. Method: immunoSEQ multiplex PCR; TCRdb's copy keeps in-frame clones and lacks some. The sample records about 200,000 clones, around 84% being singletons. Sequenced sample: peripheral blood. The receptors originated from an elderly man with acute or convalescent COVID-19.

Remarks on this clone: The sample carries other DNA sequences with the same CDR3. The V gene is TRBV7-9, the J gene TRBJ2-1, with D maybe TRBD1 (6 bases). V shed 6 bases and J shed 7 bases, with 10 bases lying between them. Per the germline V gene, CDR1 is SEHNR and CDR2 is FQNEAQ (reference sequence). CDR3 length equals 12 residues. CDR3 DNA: TGTGCCAGCAGTGTCCAGGGGAATGAGCAGTTCTTC. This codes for CASSVQGNEQFF.

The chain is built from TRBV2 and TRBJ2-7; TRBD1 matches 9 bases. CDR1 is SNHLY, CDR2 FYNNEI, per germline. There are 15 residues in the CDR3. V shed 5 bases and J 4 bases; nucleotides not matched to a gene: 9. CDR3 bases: TGTGCCAGCAGTCCACCGGGACAGGGAGTTTACGAGCAGTACTTC. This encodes CASSPPGQGVYEQYF.

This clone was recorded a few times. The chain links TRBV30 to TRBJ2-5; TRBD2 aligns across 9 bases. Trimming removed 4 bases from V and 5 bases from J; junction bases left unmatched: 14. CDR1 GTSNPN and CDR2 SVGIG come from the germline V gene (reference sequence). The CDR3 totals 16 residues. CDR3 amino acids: CAWTSGLAIRGETQYF. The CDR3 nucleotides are TGTGCCTGGACCTCAGGACTAGCGATACGCGGGGAGACCCAGTACTTC. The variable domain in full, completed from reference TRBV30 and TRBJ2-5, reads SQTIHQWPATLVQPVGSPLSLECTVEGTSNPNLYWYRQAAGRGLQLLFYSVGIGQISSEVPQNLSASRPQDRQFILSSKKLLLSDSGFYLCAWTSGLAIRGETQYFGPGTRLLVL.

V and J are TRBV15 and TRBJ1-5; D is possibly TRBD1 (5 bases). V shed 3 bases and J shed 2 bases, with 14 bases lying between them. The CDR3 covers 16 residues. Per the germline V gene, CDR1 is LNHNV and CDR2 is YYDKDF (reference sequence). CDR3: CATSRVTEVGNQPQHF. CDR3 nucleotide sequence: TGTGCCACCAGCAGGGTGACAGAGGTGGGCAATCAGCCCCAGCATTTT.

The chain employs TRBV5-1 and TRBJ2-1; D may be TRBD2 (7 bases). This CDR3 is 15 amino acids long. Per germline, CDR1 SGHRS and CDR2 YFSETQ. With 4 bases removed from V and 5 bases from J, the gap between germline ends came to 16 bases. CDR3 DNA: TGCGCCAGCAGCAGAGGGGGGGCCGGTAACAATGAGCAGTTCTTC. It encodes CASSRGGAGNNEQFF.

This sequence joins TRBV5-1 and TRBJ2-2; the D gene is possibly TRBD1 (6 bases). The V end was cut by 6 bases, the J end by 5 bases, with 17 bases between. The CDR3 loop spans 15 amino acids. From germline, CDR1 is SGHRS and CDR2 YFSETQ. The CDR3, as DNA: TGCGCCAGCATGGAGACACAGGGACCAACCGGGGAGCTGTTTTTT. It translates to CASMETQGPTGELFF.

CDR3 nucleotides: TGTGCCAGCAGCTTGGAACGGGGATTGGGACAAGAGACCCAGTACTTC. This sequence encodes CASSLERGLGQETQYF. V gene TRBV5-4 combines with J gene TRBJ2-5, with D maybe TRBD2 (5 bases). V shed 0 bases and J shed 2 bases, with 14 bases lying between them. Per germline, CDR1 SGHNT and CDR2 YYREEE (reference sequence). The CDR3 has 16 residues.

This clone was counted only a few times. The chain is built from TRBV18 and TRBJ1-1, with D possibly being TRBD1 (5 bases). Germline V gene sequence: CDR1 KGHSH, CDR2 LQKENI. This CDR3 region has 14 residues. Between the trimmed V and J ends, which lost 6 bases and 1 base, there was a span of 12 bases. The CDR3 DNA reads TGTGCCAGCTCCGCCTCGGGGGGGAACACTGAAGCTTTCTTT. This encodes CASSASGGNTEAFF.

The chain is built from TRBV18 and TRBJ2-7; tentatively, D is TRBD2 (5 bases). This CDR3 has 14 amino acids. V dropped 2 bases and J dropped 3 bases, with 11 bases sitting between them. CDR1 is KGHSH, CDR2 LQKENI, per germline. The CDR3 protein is CASSPVRTRYEQYF. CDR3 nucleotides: TGTGCCAGCTCACCAGTGCGGACTCGCTACGAGCAGTACTTC. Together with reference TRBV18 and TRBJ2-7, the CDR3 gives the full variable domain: NAGVMQNPRHLVRRRGQEARLRCSPMKGHSHVYWYRQLPEEGLKFMVYLQKENIIDESGMPKERFSAEFPKEGPSILRIQQVVRGDSAAYFCASSPVRTRYEQYFGPGTRLTVT.

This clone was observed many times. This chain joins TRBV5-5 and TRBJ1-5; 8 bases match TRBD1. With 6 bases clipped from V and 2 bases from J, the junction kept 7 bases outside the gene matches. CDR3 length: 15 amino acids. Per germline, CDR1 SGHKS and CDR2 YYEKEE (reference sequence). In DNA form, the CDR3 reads TGTGCCAGCACCCAGGGGGGACAGGGCAATCAGCCCCAGCATTTT. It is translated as CASTQGGQGNQPQHF.

In DNA form, the CDR3 reads TGTGCCAGCAGTTTTCAAGGGCAGCGGGAAAAACTGTTTTTT. Translating gives CASSFQGQREKLFF. The V and J genes are TRBV28 and TRBJ1-4; no definite D call. The CDR3 length is 14 residues. The V gene lost 3 bases and the J gene lost 8 bases, with 13 bases spanning the gap. CDR1 and CDR2 (germline): MDHEN, SYDVKM. Using reference TRBV28 and TRBJ1-4 for the parts outside the CDR3, the full variable domain is DVKVTQSSRYLVKRTGEKVFLECVQDMDHENMFWYRQDPGLGLRLIYFSYDVKMKEKGDIPEGYSVSREKKERFSLILESASTNQTSMYLCASSFQGQREKLFFGSGTQLSVL.

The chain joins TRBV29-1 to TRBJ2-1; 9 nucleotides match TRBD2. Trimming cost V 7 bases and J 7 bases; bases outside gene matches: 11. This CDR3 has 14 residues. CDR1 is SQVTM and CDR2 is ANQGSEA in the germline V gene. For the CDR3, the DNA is TGCAGCGCCCTTTTGCGGGAGGGCCGGAATGAGCAGTTCTTC. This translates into CSALLREGRNEQFF.

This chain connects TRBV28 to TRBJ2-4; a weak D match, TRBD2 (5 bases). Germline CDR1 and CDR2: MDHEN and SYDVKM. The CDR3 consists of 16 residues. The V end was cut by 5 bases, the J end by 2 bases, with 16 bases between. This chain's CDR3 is CASSPLGVETKNIQYF. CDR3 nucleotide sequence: TGTGCCAGCAGTCCCCTCGGGGTAGAGACCAAAAACATTCAGTACTTC. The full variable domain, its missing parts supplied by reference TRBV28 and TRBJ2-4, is DVKVTQSSRYLVKRTGEKVFLECVQDMDHENMFWYRQDPGLGLRLIYFSYDVKMKEKGDIPEGYSVSREKKERFSLILESASTNQTSMYLCASSPLGVETKNIQYFGAGTRLSVL.

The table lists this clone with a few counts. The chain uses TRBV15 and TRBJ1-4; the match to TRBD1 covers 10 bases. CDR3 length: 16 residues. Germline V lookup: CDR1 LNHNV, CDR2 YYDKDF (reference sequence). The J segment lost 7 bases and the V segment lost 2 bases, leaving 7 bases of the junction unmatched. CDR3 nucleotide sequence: TGTGCCACCAGCAGAAGCCCGGGACAGGGGCTTGAAAAACTGTTTTTT. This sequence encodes CATSRSPGQGLEKLFF.

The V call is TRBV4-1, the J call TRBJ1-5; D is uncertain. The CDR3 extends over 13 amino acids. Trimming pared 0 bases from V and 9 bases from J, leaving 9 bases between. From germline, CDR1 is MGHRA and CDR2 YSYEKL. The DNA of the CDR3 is TGCGCCAGCAGCCAAGAAAGAGGGTGGCCCCAGCATTTT. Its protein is CASSQERGWPQHF.

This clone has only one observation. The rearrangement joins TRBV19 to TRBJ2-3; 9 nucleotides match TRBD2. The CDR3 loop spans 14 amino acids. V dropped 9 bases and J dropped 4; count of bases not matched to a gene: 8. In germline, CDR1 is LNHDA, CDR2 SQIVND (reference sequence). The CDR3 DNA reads TGTGCCAGCAAAAAGCGGGAGGCATCAGATACGCAGTATTTT. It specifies CASKKREASDTQYF.